Here is one T cell receptor (beta chain) with its context. This specimen belongs to a study of shared clonotypes between healthy human individuals. The V end lost 6 bases, the J end lost 8 bases, and 10 bases lay between the germline ends. Germline CDR1 and CDR2: SGHVS and FQNEAQ. This CDR3 spans 12 amino acids. Sequencing was performed with immunoSEQ multiplex PCR; in TCRdb, only in-frame clones are kept and a portion is missing. The repertoire consists of about a million clones, with roughly 80% occurring once and the leading ten covering 0.89%. This chain joins TRBV7-8 and TRBJ1-4; TRBD1 might be the D (5 bases). Sequenced: memory CD4+ T cells from PBMCs. Subset specified: CD45RA-negative fraction. The source of this sequence is a man between 18 and 29 years old in good health. Some clones in this sample may be carry-over from other donors' samples. CDR3 bases: TGTGCCAGCAGGGGGACTGTCGAAAAACTGTTTTTT. Its protein product is CASRGTVEKLFF.